This TCR beta chain is drawn from a study of regulatory T cells (dated by TCRdb to the late 2010s). For context, the study as a whole: The study compared T-cell receptor beta repertoires of sorted regulatory, conventional CD4+ and CD8+ T cells between CD3G-deficient patients and healthy controls.

Evidence of autoimmunity was present in all CD3G-deficient patients, and the autoimmunity was more severe in two of the patients. Patients ranged from 2 to 39 years of age at testing and had reduced naive and increased memory CD4+ and CD8+ T-cell proportions. CD4+ cells were FACS-sorted into CD25-high CD127-low regulatory T cells and CD25-low CD127-high conventional CD4+ T cells. Over five individuals with CD3G deficiency were included in the patient group. An international network of physicians across the United States, Europe and Asia provided the patient samples and clinical data. Peripheral blood mononuclear cells were isolated by Ficoll density separation. Results the study describes overall, beyond this receptor: Patient regulatory T-cell samples yielded roughly tenfold fewer unique productive TRB reads than control samples. Regulatory T-cell repertoire restriction was found to vary between patients and was most prominent in the two patients with the most severe autoimmunity. Regulatory T cells from CD3G-deficient patients had lower Shannon diversity than both autologous conventional CD4+ cells and control regulatory T cells. Repertoires from patients had restricted unique TRB V-J pairs and skewed V and J gene usage, with the strongest effect in regulatory T cells.

V was cut back by 0 bases and J by 5 bases, leaving a gap of 16 bases between them. The CDR3, from cysteine to phenylalanine, totals 16 residues. Only the CDR3 portion is preserved as DNA: 48 bases, with reading frame beginning at the first base. Based on the germline V gene, the CDR1 and CDR2 sequences are SGHRS and YFSETQ. Remarks on this clone: What antigen it recognizes has not been identified. The record has no base qualities; no much larger clone is one base away.

In the multiplex PCR, 52 forward TRBV primers and 13 reverse TRBJ primers were used, and assay-based and computational corrections were applied for amplification bias. Rearranged TRB loci were amplified from genomic DNA by multiplex PCR within the immunoSEQ assay. Sequencing of the TRB amplicons was done on an Illumina HiSeq platform. The authors' pipeline ran thus. Custom algorithms error-filtered the raw sequences and aligned the raw sequences to reference gene sequences, after which the immunoSEQ online tools were used for analysis. Productive and nonproductive TRB rearrangement frequencies were evaluated among both unique and total sequences. The likelihood of self-reactivity was estimated by examining two features, hydrophobicity and amino acid composition, of TRB CDR3 positions 6 and 7. Group comparisons used t tests, Mann-Whitney tests or two-way ANOVA run in Prism software. In its TCRdb copy, this immuneACCESS table keeps in-frame sequences only and misses some clones. Where compared with another copy, unresolved V genes explain less than half of these, and the others have no known cause. V, J and clone size are those of that table, while D and trimming were read from the DNA. In all, the sample holds about 3,900 clones, and more than 85% of those were seen once. Approximately 2.4% of the sample belongs to the ten largest clones.

What was sequenced was CD4+ Tregs sorted from blood. The TCR originated in a child aged 2 to 9 with CD3G deficiency. The V and J genes are TRBV5-1 and TRBJ2-3; the D gene is perhaps TRBD2, on 5 matching bases. The sequenced DNA is TGCGCCAGCAGCTTGGCCGGGATGGGTCTCAAAGATACGCAGTATTTT. The translation is CASSLAGMGLKDTQYF.